Listed here are 27 T cell receptor beta chains from one sample, sequenced in a study of shared clonotypes between healthy human individuals. Profiling relied on immunoSEQ multiplex PCR, and the TCRdb table lists in-frame clones only, not all of them. The sample holds around 700,000 clones, 55% to 85% seen once. Sequencing used memory CD4+ T cells sorted from blood. Subset denoted: CD45RA-negative fraction. These receptors all stem from a woman aged 30 to 39 in good health.

V gene TRBV2 combines with J gene TRBJ2-2; a possible D gene is TRBD1 (5 bases). Trimming removed 7 bases from V and 8 bases from J, with 17 bases in between. Germline values: CDR1 SNHLY, CDR2 FYNNEI. CDR3 length equals 14 residues. The CDR3 is CASKDTAPSGELFF. The DNA for the CDR3 is TGTGCCAGCAAGGACACAGCCCCGAGTGGGGAGCTGTTTTTT.

The CDR3 DNA reads as TGTGCCAGCTCACAAGACAGGGAGAACACTGAAGCTTTCTTT. It codes for CASSQDRENTEAFF. The genes are TRBV18 and TRBJ1-1, with 7 nucleotides matching TRBD1. J lost 1 base, V lost 4 bases, and 3 bases had no gene match. CDR3 length: 14 amino acids. CDR1 and CDR2 (germline): KGHSH, LQKENI.

The V call is TRBV6-1, the J call TRBJ2-7; TRBD1 agrees at 8 bases. The CDR3 covers 15 residues. With V trimmed by 6 bases and J by 1 base, 8 bases remained unmatched. Germline loops: CDR1 MNHNS, CDR2 SASEGT. CDR3 sequence: CASRAGGVLSYEQYF. The CDR3 DNA sequence: TGTGCCAGCAGGGCAGGGGGCGTCCTTTCCTACGAGCAGTACTTC.

In its sample, this clone was seen a few times. The chain has TRBV6-1 and TRBJ2-6; the D gene is possibly TRBD1 (6 bases). Trimming removed 10 bases from V and 2 bases from J, with 15 bases in between. The CDR3 runs 15 residues. From germline, CDR1 is MNHNS and CDR2 SASEGT. Written as DNA, the CDR3 is TGTGCCATCCAGGGGTTAACTGCTGGGGCCAACGTCCTGACTTTC. Amino acids: CAIQGLTAGANVLTF.

The table lists this clone with a count of one. The chain carries TRBV5-1 and TRBJ1-4; possibly TRBD1 for D (5 bases). The germline V gene encodes CDR1 SGHRS and CDR2 YFSETQ. The CDR3 is 15 amino acids. Trimming cost V 1 base and J 5 bases, with 12 bases left between them. The CDR3 is CASSLLNRPNEKLFF. DNA of the CDR3: TGCGCCAGCAGCTTGTTGAACAGGCCCAATGAAAAACTGTTTTTT.

The gene calls are TRBV2 and TRBJ2-4; tentatively, D is TRBD1 or TRBD2 (6 bases each). CDR3 size: 19 residues. V was cut by 6 bases and J by 0 bases, with 24 bases left in between. In germline, CDR1 is SNHLY, CDR2 FYNNEI. The CDR3 DNA sequence: TGTGCCAGCAGCCGTCTCGGAGGGTTTGGGGGGCTAGCCAAAAACATTCAGTACTTC. Amino acid sequence: CASSRLGGFGGLAKNIQYF.

V gene TRBV6-1 combines with J gene TRBJ2-4; D might be TRBD1 (5 bases). This CDR3 is 14 amino acids long. With 1 base removed from V and 8 bases from J, the gap between germline ends came to 12 bases. Germline CDR1 and CDR2: MNHNS and SASEGT. The CDR3 protein is CASSEVRGRDIQYF. The DNA for the CDR3 is TGTGCCAGCAGTGAAGTTAGGGGTAGGGACATTCAGTACTTC.

This chain uses TRBV5-5 with TRBJ1-4; TRBD1 is a possible D gene (6 bases). Per the germline V gene, CDR1 is SGHKS and CDR2 is YYEKEE (reference sequence). V was pared by 4 bases and J by 4 bases, with 14 bases between. The length of the CDR3 is 15 residues. CDR3 DNA: TGTGCCAGCAGCGCAGGGGTCTGGGGTAATGAAAAACTGTTTTTT. Its protein product is CASSAGVWGNEKLFF. The full variable domain, in which reference TRBV5-5 and TRBJ1-4 provide the parts outside the CDR3, is DAGVTQSPTHLIKTRGQQVTLRCSPISGHKSVSWYQQVLGQGPQFIFQYYEKEERGRGNFPDRFSARQFPNYSSELNVNALLLGDSALYLCASSAGVWGNEKLFFGSGTQLSVL.

This chain uses TRBV28 with TRBJ1-5; no clear D. The V and J ends lost 1 base and 5 bases respectively, with 15 bases between them. Germline V gives CDR1 MDHEN, CDR2 SYDVKM. The CDR3 extends over 16 amino acids. The CDR3 loop is CASSLYPKGRHQPQHF. CDR3 nucleotides: TGTGCCAGCAGTTTATATCCCAAGGGCAGGCATCAGCCCCAGCATTTT.

The gene calls are TRBV10-3 and TRBJ2-1; no firm D call. V was trimmed by 10 bases and J by 0 bases, leaving 10 bases between them. This CDR3 is 13 amino acids long. Germline V gene sequence: CDR1 ENHRY, CDR2 SYGVKD. CDR3 sequence: CATRWDSYNEQFF. As DNA, the CDR3 is TGTGCCACCAGGTGGGACTCCTACAATGAGCAGTTCTTC.

This sequence joins TRBV11-2 and TRBJ2-2, with D perhaps given as TRBD1 or TRBD2 (6 bases each). V was shortened by 5 bases and J by 1 base, with 20 bases between the two germline ends. CDR1 and CDR2 (germline): SGHAT, FQNNGV. The CDR3 contains 18 residues. As DNA, the CDR3 is TGTGCCAGCAGCCCAGGGGAAGGGACTTACTTGAACACCGGGGAGCTGTTTTTT. Protein sequence: CASSPGEGTYLNTGELFF. The variable domain in full, with the rest retrieved from reference TRBV11-2 and TRBJ2-2, is EAGVAQSPRYKIIEKRQSVAFWCNPISGHATLYWYQQILGQGPKLLIQFQNNGVVDDSQLPKDRFSAERLKGVDSTLKIQPAKLEDSAVYLCASSPGEGTYLNTGELFFGEGSRLTVL.

With respect to this clone: Other DNA sequences from this sample encode an identical CDR3 as well. The chain joins TRBV5-1 to TRBJ2-1, with TRBD2 matching over 10 bases. Germline-derived CDR1 and CDR2 are SGHRS and YFSETQ. The CDR3 runs to 15 residues. Germline trimming cut 4 bases from V and 4 bases from J; bases unmatched to any gene: 5. The CDR3: CASSTASGSYNEQFF. CDR3 sequence (DNA): TGCGCCAGCAGCACCGCTAGCGGGAGTTACAATGAGCAGTTCTTC.

The chain combines TRBV28 with TRBJ1-1; the match to TRBD1 covers 8 bases. The CDR3 contains 15 residues. Per the germline V gene, CDR1 is MDHEN and CDR2 is SYDVKM. With V trimmed by 4 bases and J by 4 bases, 8 bases remained unmatched. In nucleotides, the CDR3 is TGTGCCAGCAGTTCACCGGGACAGGCCCGCACTGAAGCTTTCTTT. Residues: CASSSPGQARTEAFF.

CDR3 DNA: TGTGCCAGCACGTCCGAGGGAGATACGCAGTATTTT. Protein: CASTSEGDTQYF. J is TRBJ2-3 and V is TRBV27; a weak D match, TRBD2 (5 bases). From germline, CDR1 is MNHEY and CDR2 SMNVEV (reference sequence). V dropped 7 bases and J dropped 5 bases, with 10 bases sitting between them. This CDR3 comprises 12 residues.

The V and J genes are TRBV5-1 and TRBJ1-2; D uncertain. The CDR3 is made up of 16 amino acids. Germline CDR1 reads SGHRS; CDR2 reads YFSETQ. V lost 5 bases and J 4 bases, leaving 21 bases between the germline ends. This chain's CDR3 is CASRQASVQRVYGYTF. The CDR3 region has the DNA TGCGCCAGCAGGCAGGCTTCGGTCCAAAGAGTCTATGGCTACACCTTC.

This clone was recorded a few times. The chain recombines TRBV19 with TRBJ1-1; TRBD1 might be the D (6 bases). V dropped 6 bases and J dropped 2 bases, with 10 bases sitting between them. Germline V gives CDR1 LNHDA, CDR2 SQIVND (reference sequence). CDR3 length: 13 amino acids. CDR3 nucleotides: TGTGCCAGTAGACGACAGGTTAACACTGAAGCTTTCTTT. Its translation is CASRRQVNTEAFF. The entire variable domain, with the rest obtained from reference TRBV19 and TRBJ1-1, is as follows: DGGITQSPKYLFRKEGQNVTLSCEQNLNHDAMYWYRQDPGQGLRLIYYSQIVNDFQKGDIAEGYSVSREKKESFPLTVTSAQKNPTAFYLCASRRQVNTEAFFGQGTRLTVV.

The chain joins TRBV6-6 to TRBJ1-2; D is uncertain. Germline lookup yields CDR1 MNHNY and CDR2 SVGAGI (reference sequence). This CDR3 contains 14 residues. The V and J ends lost 6 bases and 8 bases respectively, with 19 bases between them. In nucleotides, the CDR3 is TGTGCCAGCAGCCGAACTTCCCAGTCAGGCGGCTACACCTTC. Protein product: CASSRTSQSGGYTF.

The chain employs TRBV10-3 and TRBJ2-3; 13 bases are shared with TRBD2. From germline, CDR1 is ENHRY and CDR2 SYGVKD. The CDR3 has 14 amino acids. V was pared by 8 bases and J by 6 bases, with 5 bases of the junction left unmatched. CDR3 residues: CAIGTSGTQDTQYF. The DNA for the CDR3 is TGTGCCATCGGGACTAGCGGGACCCAGGATACGCAGTATTTT.

The J gene is TRBJ2-7, the V gene TRBV27, with D perhaps being TRBD1 or TRBD2 (5 bases each). This CDR3 contains 15 residues. Looked up from germline, CDR1 is MNHEY and CDR2 is SMNVEV (reference sequence). The V gene lost 7 bases and the J gene lost 2 bases, with 18 bases spanning the gap. The CDR3, as DNA: TGTGCCAGCAAAGGACTCCGGGACGGAACCTACGAGCAGTACTTC. Protein: CASKGLRDGTYEQYF.

The CDR3 sequence: CASSTLAGGGADTQYF. The CDR3 DNA is TGTGCCAGCAGTACCTTAGCGGGAGGGGGCGCAGATACGCAGTATTTT. V is TRBV27 and J is TRBJ2-3; 11 bases line up with TRBD2. This CDR3 contains 16 residues. Germline CDR1 is MNHEY and CDR2 is SMNVEV (reference sequence). The ends lost 5 bases at V and 4 bases at J; junction bases unmatched: 8.

In its sample, this clone was seen a few times. The rearrangement links TRBV2 to TRBJ2-3, with 9 bases identical to TRBD2. This CDR3 comprises 14 residues. Germline trimming cut 6 bases from V and 5 bases from J; bases unmatched to any gene: 6. Germline lookup yields CDR1 SNHLY and CDR2 FYNNEI. DNA of the CDR3: TGTGCCAGCAGGATTAGCGGGAGTGGAGATACGCAGTATTTT. It translates to CASRISGSGDTQYF.

V is TRBV7-2 and J is TRBJ2-1, with a possible D match to TRBD2 (6 bases). The CDR3 is made up of 14 amino acids. Per germline, CDR1 SGHTA and CDR2 FQGNSA. The V gene lost 4 bases and the J gene lost 4 bases, with 11 bases spanning the gap. The DNA for the CDR3 is TGTGCCAGCAGCTCCCGGGACTCTTACAATGAGCAGTTCTTC. This encodes CASSSRDSYNEQFF. Combining the CDR3 with reference TRBV7-2 and TRBJ2-1 gives the whole variable domain GAGVSQSPSNKVTEKGKDVELRCDPISGHTALYWYRQSLGQGLEFLIYFQGNSAPDKSGLPSDRFSAERTGGSVSTLTIQRTQQEDSAVYLCASSSRDSYNEQFFGPGTRLTVL.

This clone was detected a few times. The chain combines TRBV6-5 with TRBJ1-1; D remains unclear. CDR1 is MNHEY, CDR2 SVGAGI, per germline. V lost 7 bases, J lost 4 bases, and 16 bases lay in between. There are 14 residues in the CDR3. CDR3 nucleotides: TGTGCCAGCATCCCCCGCGGGAGTAGCACTGAAGCTTTCTTT. It codes for CASIPRGSSTEAFF.

V gene TRBV19 combines with J gene TRBJ2-7; 9 nucleotides line up with TRBD2. Germline values: CDR1 LNHDA, CDR2 SQIVND (reference sequence). The CDR3 contains 15 residues. The V gene end was trimmed by 6 bases and the J gene end by 2 bases; junction bases not matched to a gene: 8. The DNA for the CDR3 is TGTGCCAGTAGACGCGGGAGGGATACGACCTACGAGCAGTACTTC. Residues: CASRRGRDTTYEQYF.

This chain links TRBV6-5 with TRBJ1-1; D unresolved. The length of the CDR3 is 12 residues. The V gene lost 8 bases and the J gene lost 0 bases, with 7 bases spanning the gap. Germline lookup yields CDR1 MNHEY and CDR2 SVGAGI. CDR3 sequence: CASGDMNTEAFF. CDR3 DNA: TGTGCCAGCGGGGATATGAACACTGAAGCTTTCTTT.

The chain couples TRBV18 to TRBJ1-2; 10 bases line up with TRBD1. V lost 5 bases, J lost 3 bases, and 3 bases stayed unmatched. Germline-derived CDR1 and CDR2 are KGHSH and LQKENI. This CDR3 is 14 amino acids long. The chain's CDR3 is CASSSTGGDYGYTF. The CDR3 DNA reads TGTGCCAGCTCATCGACAGGGGGCGACTATGGCTACACCTTC.

The V gene is TRBV29-1, the J gene TRBJ2-5; D gene unclear. The CDR3 covers 15 residues. CDR1 SQVTM and CDR2 ANQGSEA come from the germline V gene. Trimming cost V 7 bases and J 6 bases, with 24 bases left between them. The CDR3 loop reads CSAHPTVGRGQTQYF. CDR3 nucleotide sequence: TGCAGCGCCCATCCCACGGTGGGTCGTGGGCAGACCCAGTACTTC.